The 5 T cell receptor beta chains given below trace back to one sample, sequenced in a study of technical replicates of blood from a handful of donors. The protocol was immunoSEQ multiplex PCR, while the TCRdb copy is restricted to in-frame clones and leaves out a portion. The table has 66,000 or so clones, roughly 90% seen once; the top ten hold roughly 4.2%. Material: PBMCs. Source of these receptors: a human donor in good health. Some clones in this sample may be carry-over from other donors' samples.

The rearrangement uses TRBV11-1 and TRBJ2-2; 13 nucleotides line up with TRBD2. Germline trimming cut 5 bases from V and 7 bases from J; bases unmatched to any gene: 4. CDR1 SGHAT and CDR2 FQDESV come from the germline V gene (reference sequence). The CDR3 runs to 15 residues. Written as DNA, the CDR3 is TGTGCCAGCAGCCTCGGACTAGCGGGAGTCGGGGAGCTGTTTTTT. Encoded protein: CASSLGLAGVGELFF.

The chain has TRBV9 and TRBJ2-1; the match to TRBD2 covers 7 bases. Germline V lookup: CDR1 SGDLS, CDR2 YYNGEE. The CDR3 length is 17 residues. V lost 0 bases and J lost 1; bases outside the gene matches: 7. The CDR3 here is CASSVVGGYRSYNEQFF. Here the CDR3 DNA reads TGTGCCAGCAGCGTAGTCGGGGGGTATCGGTCCTACAATGAGCAGTTCTTC.

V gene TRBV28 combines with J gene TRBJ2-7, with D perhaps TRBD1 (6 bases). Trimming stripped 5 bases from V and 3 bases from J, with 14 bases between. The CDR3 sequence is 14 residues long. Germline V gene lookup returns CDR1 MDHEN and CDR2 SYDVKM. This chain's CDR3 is CASSLSDRSYEQYF. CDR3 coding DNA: TGTGCCAGCAGTCTTTCAGACAGGAGCTACGAGCAGTACTTC.

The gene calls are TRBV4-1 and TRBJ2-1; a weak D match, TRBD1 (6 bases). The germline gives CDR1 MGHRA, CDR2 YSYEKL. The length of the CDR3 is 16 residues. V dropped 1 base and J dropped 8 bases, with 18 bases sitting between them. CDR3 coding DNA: TGCGCCAGCAGCCAAGGCTATGAAACAGGGAATTATGAGCAGTTCTTC. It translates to CASSQGYETGNYEQFF.

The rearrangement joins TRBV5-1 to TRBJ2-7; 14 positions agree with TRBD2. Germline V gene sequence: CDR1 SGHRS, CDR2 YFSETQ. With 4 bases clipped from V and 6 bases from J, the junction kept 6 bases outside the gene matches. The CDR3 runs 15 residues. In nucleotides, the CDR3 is TGCGCCAGCAGCGGACCGGGACTAGCGGGAGTCGAGCAGTACTTC. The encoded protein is CASSGPGLAGVEQYF.